These 3 T cell receptor beta chains originate from one sample sequenced in a study of CD8 T cells in Susac syndrome. Random hexamers were used to reverse transcribe about 0.45 to 1 ug of RNA. From the immunoSEQ multiplex PCR reads, TCRdb called clonotypes with MiXCR, one entry per CDR3 protein. The table has more than 150,000 distinct CDR3 sequences, 90% to 95% seen once; the top ten hold more than 0.12%. Input material: CD4+ T cells from PBMCs. The receptors were gathered from a human donor in good health.

The rearrangement joins TRBV20-1 to TRBJ2-7; 10 bases map to TRBD1. Trimming took 0 bases from V and 3 from J; bases not matched to a gene: 5. This CDR3 region has 15 residues. The V gene's germline CDR1 is DFQATT and CDR2 SNEGSKA (reference sequence). The chain's CDR3 is CSARDGDRGSYEQYF. The CDR3 region has the DNA TGCAGTGCTAGAGACGGGGACAGGGGCAGCTACGAGCAGTACTTC.

This chain joins TRBV28 and TRBJ1-5; unclear D gene. Germline V gives CDR1 MDHEN, CDR2 SYDVKM. This CDR3 is built from 12 residues. V was trimmed by 6 bases and J by 7 bases, leaving 10 bases between them. The CDR3 here is CASSPRRQPQHF. The CDR3, as DNA: TGTGCCAGCAGCCCACGAAGGCAGCCCCAGCATTTT.

J is TRBJ1-1 and V is TRBV3-1, with 7 positions matching TRBD1. This CDR3 spans 15 amino acids. Trimming at V came to 3 bases and at J to 5 bases, leaving 9 bases not matched to a gene. Germline-derived CDR1 and CDR2 are LGHDT and YNNKEL (reference sequence). Written as DNA, the CDR3 is TGTGCCAGCAGCCAGCTGACGACAGGGCGAACTGAAGCTTTCTTT. Translating it yields CASSQLTTGRTEAFF.